These T cell receptor beta chains were read from a single sample in a study of blood T cell repertoires in COVID-19. Measured with immunoSEQ multiplex PCR; TCRdb has only the in-frame clones, and not every one. The top ten hold almost 9% of the sample, which has 120,000 to 150,000 clones, 65% to 85% seen once. Sequencing was done on a sample of peripheral blood. The receptors were gathered from a man aged 25 to 40 with COVID-19, enrolled during active disease. Each CDR3 is given with its conserved first and last residue. The D gene is left open where the match is weak. The size of a clone is reported for some rows only, either as once, few or many, or as a class for expanded clones.

j_call d_call v_call cdr3_length clone_size cdr3_nt cdr3_aa
TRBJ1-1 NA TRBV6-4 14 NA TGTGCCAGCAGTAAAGGAGGAACCAGCACTGAAGCTTTCTTT CASSKGGTSTEAFF
TRBJ1-5 NA TRBV2 13 NA TGTGCCAGTGGACTTTCGGGGGATCAGCCCCAGCATTTT CASGLSGDQPQHF
TRBJ1-2 NA TRBV4-3 13 NA TGCGCCAGCAGCCAAGTGAGCAGGCATGGCTACACCTTC CASSQVSRHGYTF
TRBJ2-7 NA TRBV4-1 16 NA TGCGCCAGCAGCCAAGGCTTCGTGACTGGCCGATACGAGCAGTACTTC CASSQGFVTGRYEQYF
TRBJ1-6 TRBD1 TRBV28 15 few TGTGCCAGCAGGACCGGACAGGGGCATAATTCACCCCTCCACTTT CASRTGQGHNSPLHF
TRBJ1-3 NA TRBV19 13 NA TGTGCCAGTAGTATCAGCTCTGGAAACACCATATATTTT CASSISSGNTIYF
TRBJ2-3 TRBD1 TRBV24-1 15 NA TGTGCCACCAGTGATGGCGGCAGGGGGAAAGATACGCAGTATTTT CATSDGGRGKDTQYF
TRBJ2-2 TRBD2 TRBV28 14 NA TGTGCCGCAAGGGCTAGCGGGAGAACCGGGGAGCTGTTTTTT CAARASGRTGELFF
TRBJ1-4 NA TRBV6-2/TRBV6-3 14 NA TGTGCCAGCAGTTACCCTCCCCCGGGGGAAAAACTGTTTTTT CASSYPPPGEKLFF
TRBJ1-3 NA TRBV15 15 NA TGTGCCACCAGCAGAGACGGCGGACTTGGAAACACCATATATTTT CATSRDGGLGNTIYF
TRBJ2-3 TRBD2 TRBV4-1 16 NA TGCGCCAGCAGCCCGCGGGGGGTAGCGGGTACAGATACGCAGTATTTT CASSPRGVAGTDTQYF
TRBJ2-2 NA TRBV5-1 15 NA TGCGCCAGCAGCTCTCAGACAGGGAACACCGGGGAGCTGTTTTTT CASSSQTGNTGELFF
TRBJ2-7 NA TRBV5-1 15 NA TGCGCCAGCAGCTTCCAGGGGATGGGTGGCGACGAGCAGTACTTC CASSFQGMGGDEQYF
TRBJ1-1 NA TRBV5-1 14 NA TGCGCCAGCAGCTTGACAGGGTGGACCACTGAAGCTTTCTTT CASSLTGWTTEAFF
TRBJ1-6 TRBD1 TRBV7-9 14 many TGTGCCAGCACCACCCAGGGGGTAGAATCACCCCTCCACTTT CASTTQGVESPLHF
TRBJ1-6 NA TRBV12-3/TRBV12-4 13 NA TGTGCCAGCAGTTTGAACAGGGATTCACCCCTCCACTTT CASSLNRDSPLHF
TRBJ2-1 TRBD1 TRBV30 11 NA TGTGCCTGGAGTTCAGGGGGCGAGCAGTTCTTC CAWSSGGEQFF